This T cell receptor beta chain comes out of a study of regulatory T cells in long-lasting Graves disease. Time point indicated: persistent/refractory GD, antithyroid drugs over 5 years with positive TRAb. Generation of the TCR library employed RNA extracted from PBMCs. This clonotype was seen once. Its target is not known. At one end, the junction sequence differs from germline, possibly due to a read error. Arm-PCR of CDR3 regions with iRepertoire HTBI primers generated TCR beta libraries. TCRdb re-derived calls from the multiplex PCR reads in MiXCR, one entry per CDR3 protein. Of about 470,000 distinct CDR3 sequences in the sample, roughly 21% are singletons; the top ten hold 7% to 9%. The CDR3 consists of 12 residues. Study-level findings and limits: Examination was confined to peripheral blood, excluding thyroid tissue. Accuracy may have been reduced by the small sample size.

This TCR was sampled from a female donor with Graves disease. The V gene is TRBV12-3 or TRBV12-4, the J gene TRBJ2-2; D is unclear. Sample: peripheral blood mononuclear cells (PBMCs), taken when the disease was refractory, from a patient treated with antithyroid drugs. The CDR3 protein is CDSSFGAGELFF. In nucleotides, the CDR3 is TGTGACAGCAGTTTTGGCGCCGGGGAGCTGTTTTTT.